This T cell receptor (beta chain) was retrieved from a study of cytomegalovirus exposure and HLA in healthy donors. With 60 Vbeta and 13 Jbeta primers, the PCR was carried out. Only in-frame clones appear in the TCRdb table, and some are missing; sequencing was by immunoSEQ multiplex PCR. The sample includes roughly 99,000 clones, roughly 70% of them seen just once. Germline CDR1 GTSNPN, CDR2 SVGIG (reference sequence). The length of the CDR3 is 14 residues. The V call is TRBV30, the J call TRBJ2-5; a weak D match, TRBD1 (6 bases). The DNA end lines up better with TRBJ2-7; the J call may be wrong. Sample: PBMCs. This TCR derives from a male donor in good health and CMV-seronegative. This chain's CDR3 is CAWSVQGGPYEQYF. The CDR3 coding sequence is TGTGCCTGGAGTGTACAAGGGGGACCCTACGAGCAGTACTTC.